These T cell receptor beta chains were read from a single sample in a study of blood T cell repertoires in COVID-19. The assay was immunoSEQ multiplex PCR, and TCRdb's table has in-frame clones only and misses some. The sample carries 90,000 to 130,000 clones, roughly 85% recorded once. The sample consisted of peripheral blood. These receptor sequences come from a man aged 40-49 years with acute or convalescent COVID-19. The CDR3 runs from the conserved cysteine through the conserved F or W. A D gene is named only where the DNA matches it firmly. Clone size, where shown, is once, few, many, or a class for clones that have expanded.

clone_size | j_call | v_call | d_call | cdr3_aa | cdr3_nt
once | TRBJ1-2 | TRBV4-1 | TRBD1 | CASSQLGQLDGYTF | TGCGCCAGCAGCCAATTGGGACAGCTTGACGGCTACACCTTC
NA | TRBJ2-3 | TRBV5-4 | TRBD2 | CASSRGRLAGADTQYF | TGTGCCAGCAGCCGAGGGCGGCTAGCGGGAGCTGATACGCAGTATTTT
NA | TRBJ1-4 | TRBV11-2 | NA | CASSLRRGSEKLFF | TGTGCCAGCAGCTTGAGACGGGGGAGTGAAAAACTGTTTTTT
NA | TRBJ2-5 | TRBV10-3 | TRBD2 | CAISEGSGGAEETQYF | TGTGCCATCAGTGAGGGTAGCGGGGGGGCCGAGGAGACCCAGTACTTC
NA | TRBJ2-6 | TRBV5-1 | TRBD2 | CASSFVRRGYSGANVLTF | TGCGCCAGCAGCTTCGTCCGGCGGGGGTACTCTGGGGCCAACGTCCTGACTTTC
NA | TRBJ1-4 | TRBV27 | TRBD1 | CASSLSSGQGRGKLFF | TGTGCCAGCAGTTTATCTTCGGGACAGGGAAGGGGAAAACTGTTTTTT
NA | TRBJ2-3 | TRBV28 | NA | CASSLSLSSHHTDTQYF | TGTGCCAGCAGTCTAAGCCTGTCCTCCCACCACACAGATACGCAGTATTTT
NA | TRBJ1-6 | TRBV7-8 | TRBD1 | CASSLSPGGNSPLHF | TGTGCCAGCAGCTTATCACCAGGGGGCAATTCACCCCTCCACTTT
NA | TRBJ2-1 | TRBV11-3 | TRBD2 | CASSLDQSGGFF | TGTGCCAGCAGCTTAGATCAAAGCGGGGGTTTCTTC
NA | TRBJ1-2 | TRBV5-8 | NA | CASSFKQGRSYGYTF | TGTGCCAGCAGCTTTAAGCAGGGCCGTAGCTATGGCTACACCTTC
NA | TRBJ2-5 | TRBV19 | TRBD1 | CASSIDSSGTGILKTQYF | TGTGCCAGTAGTATAGACTCATCCGGGACAGGGATCTTGAAGACCCAGTACTTC
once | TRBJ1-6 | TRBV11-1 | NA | CASSPRPNSPLHF | TGTGCCAGCAGCCCGAGGCCCAATTCACCCCTCCACTTT
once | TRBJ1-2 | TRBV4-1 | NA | CASSQPGQPNYGYTF | TGCGCCAGCAGCCAACCCGGACAGCCTAACTATGGCTACACCTTC